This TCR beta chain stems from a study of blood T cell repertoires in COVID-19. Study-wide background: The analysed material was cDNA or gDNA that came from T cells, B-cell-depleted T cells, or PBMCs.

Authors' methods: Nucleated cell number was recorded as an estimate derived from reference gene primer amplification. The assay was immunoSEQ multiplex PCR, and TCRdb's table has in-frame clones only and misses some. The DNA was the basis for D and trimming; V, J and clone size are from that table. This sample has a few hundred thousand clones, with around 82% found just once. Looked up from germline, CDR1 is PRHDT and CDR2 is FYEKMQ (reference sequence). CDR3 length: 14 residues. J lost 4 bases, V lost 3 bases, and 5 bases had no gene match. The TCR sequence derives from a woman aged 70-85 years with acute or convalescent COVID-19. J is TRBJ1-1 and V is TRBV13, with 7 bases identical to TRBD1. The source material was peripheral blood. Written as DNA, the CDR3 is TGTGCCAGCAGCTTGGAGACAGGGACCACTGAAGCTTTCTTT. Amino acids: CASSLETGTTEAFF.